A single TCR beta chain is shown here with its context. Its antigen remains undetermined. No much larger clone exists at a distance of one base, and base qualities are not known. From the germline V gene, CDR1 is MNHEY and CDR2 is SVGAGI. From cysteine to phenylalanine, the CDR3 is 14 amino acids long. The only DNA kept is the CDR3, 42 bases in frame from the first base. After removal of 7 bases from V and 5 bases from J, the junction retains 9 bases not matched to a gene. The data are from a study of blood T cell repertoires in COVID-19 (TCRdb year 2020). With respect to the entire study: Collaborator samples came from the United States, Italy and Spain and covered acute and convalescent phases of COVID-19. The prospective study material was composed of cDNA or gDNA derived from T cells, B-cell-depleted T cells, or PBMCs. Subjects who had been exposed to COVID-19, were actively infected with it, or had recovered from it provided the deeply sampled blood TCRbeta repertoires that made up the dataset. The repertoires were released in a freely available public database intended as a resource for research on the immune response to SARS-CoV-2. Samples came from the ongoing ImmuneRACE study (first 160 participants) plus 1,254 subjects from 6 global collaborators. Nearly every sample came with metadata listing a de-identified subject ID, COVID-19 status, age in years and sex. Where available, HLA class I and class II types were obtained from metadata supplied by the sample provider rather than from assay-based typing. Overall study results and their limits: How much clinical and demographic metadata was included differed by source and by participant, and the metadata was provided uncurated.

Each collaborating institution followed its own protocols to collect whole blood in K2EDTA tubes. For TCRbeta analysis, collaborators shipped samples in one of three forms: frozen whole blood, isolated PBMCs, or DNA extracted from either of those sample types. TCRbeta CDR3 regions were amplified from genomic DNA using the immunoSEQ Assay, a bias-controlled multiplex PCR. As for the original processing: Nucleated cell counts per sample were estimated from amplification of reference gene primers within the assay. Sequence reads were collapsed and filtered to measure the absolute abundance of every unique TCRbeta CDR3 rearrangement. Productive Simpson clonality was computed per sample as the square root of Simpson's diversity index over productive rearrangements. The clones in this table, taken by TCRdb from immuneACCESS, are in-frame only. Not every clone is retained; where verified, under half of the shortfall comes from an unresolved V gene, and the cause of the rest is unknown. That table is the source of V, J and clone size, and D and trimming were worked out from the DNA. The sample table contains approximately 81,000 clones; only one count was recorded for roughly 82% of them. Together, the top ten hold around 6.9% of the sample.

Rearrangement joined TRBV6-5 to TRBJ2-5, and TRBD2 matches 8 of the central bases. Sequencing was performed on peripheral blood. This TCR came from a human donor in a cohort sampled during active COVID-19. Read as DNA, the sequence is TGTGCCAGCACTTCCGGGGGGGTAGAGGAGACCCAGTACTTC. Its amino acids are CASTSGGVEETQYF.